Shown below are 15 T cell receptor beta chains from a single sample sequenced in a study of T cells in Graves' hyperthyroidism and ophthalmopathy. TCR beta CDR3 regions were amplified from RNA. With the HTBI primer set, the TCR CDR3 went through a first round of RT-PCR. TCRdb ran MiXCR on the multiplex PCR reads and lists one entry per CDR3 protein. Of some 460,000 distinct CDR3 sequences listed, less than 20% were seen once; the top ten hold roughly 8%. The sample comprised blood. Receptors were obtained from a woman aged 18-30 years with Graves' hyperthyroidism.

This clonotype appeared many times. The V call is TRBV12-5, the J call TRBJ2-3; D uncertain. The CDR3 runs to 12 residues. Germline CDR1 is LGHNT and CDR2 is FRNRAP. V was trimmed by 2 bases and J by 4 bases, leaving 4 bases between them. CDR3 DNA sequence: TGTGCTAGTGGTTTGATCGCAGATACGCAGTATTTT. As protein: CASGLIADTQYF.

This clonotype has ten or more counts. This CDR3 is CAWSSGTVTYEQYF. CDR3 sequence (DNA): TGTGCCTGGAGCTCGGGGACGGTTACCTACGAGCAGTACTTC. The V call is TRBV30, the J call TRBJ2-7; D may correspond to TRBD1 or TRBD2 (5 bases each). The CDR3 has 14 amino acids. The V gene's germline CDR1 is GTSNPN and CDR2 SVGIG (reference sequence). V was shortened by 3 bases and J by 2 bases, with 14 bases between the two germline ends.

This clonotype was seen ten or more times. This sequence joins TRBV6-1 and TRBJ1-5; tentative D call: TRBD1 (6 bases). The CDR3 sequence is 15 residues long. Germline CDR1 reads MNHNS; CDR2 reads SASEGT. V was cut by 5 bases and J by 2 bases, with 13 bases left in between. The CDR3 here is CASSYDAGGNQPQHF. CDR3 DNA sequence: TGTGCCAGCAGTTACGATGCAGGGGGCAATCAGCCCCAGCATTTT.

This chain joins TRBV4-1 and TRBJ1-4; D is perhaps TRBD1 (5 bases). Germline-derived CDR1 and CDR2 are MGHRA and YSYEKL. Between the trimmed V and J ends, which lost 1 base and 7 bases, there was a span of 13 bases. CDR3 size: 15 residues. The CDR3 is CASSQGVEGLEKLFF. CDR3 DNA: TGCGCCAGCAGCCAAGGGGTGGAGGGACTTGAAAAACTGTTTTTT.

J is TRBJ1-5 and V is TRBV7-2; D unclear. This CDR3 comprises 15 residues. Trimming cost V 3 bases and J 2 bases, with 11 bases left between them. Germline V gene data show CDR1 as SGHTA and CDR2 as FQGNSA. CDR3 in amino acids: CASSFGSVGNQPQHF. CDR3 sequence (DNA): TGTGCCAGCAGCTTTGGGTCGGTTGGCAATCAGCCCCAGCATTTT.

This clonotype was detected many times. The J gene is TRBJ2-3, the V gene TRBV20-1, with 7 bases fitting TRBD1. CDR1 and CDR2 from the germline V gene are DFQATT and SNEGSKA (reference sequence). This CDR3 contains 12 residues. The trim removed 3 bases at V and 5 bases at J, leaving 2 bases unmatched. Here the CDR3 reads CSASQGVDTQYF. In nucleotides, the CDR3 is TGCAGTGCTAGCCAGGGGGTAGATACGCAGTATTTT.

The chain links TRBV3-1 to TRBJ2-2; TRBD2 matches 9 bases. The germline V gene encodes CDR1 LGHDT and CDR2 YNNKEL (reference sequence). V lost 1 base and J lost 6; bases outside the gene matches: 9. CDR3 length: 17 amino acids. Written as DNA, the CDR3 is TGTGCCAGCAGCCAAGCCCGACGGGGCGGGAGGGCCGGGGAGCTGTTTTTT. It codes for CASSQARRGGRAGELFF. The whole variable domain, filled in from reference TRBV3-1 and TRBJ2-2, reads DTAVSQTPKYLVTQMGNDKSIKCEQNLGHDTMYWYKQDSKKFLKIMFSYNNKELIINETVPNRFSPKSPDKAHLNLHINSLELGDSAVYFCASSQARRGGRAGELFFGEGSRLTVL.

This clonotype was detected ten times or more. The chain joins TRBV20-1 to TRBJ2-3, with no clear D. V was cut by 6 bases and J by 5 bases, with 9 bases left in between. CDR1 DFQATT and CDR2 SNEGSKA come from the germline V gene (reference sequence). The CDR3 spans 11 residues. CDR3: CSARWGDTQYF. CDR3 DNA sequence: TGCAGTGCCCGTTGGGGAGATACGCAGTATTTT.

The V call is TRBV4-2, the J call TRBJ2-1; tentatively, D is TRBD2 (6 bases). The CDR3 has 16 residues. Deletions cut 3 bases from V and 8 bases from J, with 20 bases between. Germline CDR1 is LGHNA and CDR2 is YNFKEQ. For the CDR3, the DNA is TGTGCCAGCAGCCAGGTCCTTGGGAGTTCGGGAGATGAGCAGTTCTTC. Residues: CASSQVLGSSGDEQFF.

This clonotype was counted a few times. CDR3 residues: CASTDEISSGNTIYF. The CDR3 DNA follows: TGTGCCAGCACCGACGAGATCTCCTCTGGAAACACCATATATTTT. The rearrangement joins TRBV6-1 to TRBJ1-3, with D uncertain. Germline CDR1 is MNHNS and CDR2 is SASEGT. Trimming removed 7 bases at V and 0 bases at J, with 13 bases between. The CDR3 totals 15 residues.

CDR3 sequence: CASSPGGTPYEQYF. In DNA form, the CDR3 reads TGTGCCAGCAGCCCAGGGGGGACCCCCTACGAGCAGTACTTC. The rearrangement links TRBV3-1 to TRBJ2-7; D is perhaps TRBD1 (7 bases). The CDR3 is made up of 14 amino acids. The V gene lost 4 bases and the J gene lost 2 bases, with 12 bases spanning the gap. Germline lookup yields CDR1 LGHDT and CDR2 YNNKEL (reference sequence).

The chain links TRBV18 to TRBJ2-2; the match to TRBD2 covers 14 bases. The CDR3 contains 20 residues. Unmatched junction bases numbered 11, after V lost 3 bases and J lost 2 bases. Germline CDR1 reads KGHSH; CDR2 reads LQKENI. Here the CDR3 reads CASSPYSRLAGGANTGELFF. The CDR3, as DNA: TGTGCCAGCTCACCGTATTCGAGACTAGCGGGAGGGGCCAACACCGGGGAGCTGTTTTTT.

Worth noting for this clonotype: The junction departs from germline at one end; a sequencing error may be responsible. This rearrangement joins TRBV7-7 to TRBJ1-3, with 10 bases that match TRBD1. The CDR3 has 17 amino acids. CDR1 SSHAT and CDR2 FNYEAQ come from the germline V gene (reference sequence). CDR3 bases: TGTGCTAGCAGCTTGCCGGACAGGGGGGTATCTGGAAACACCATATATTTT. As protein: CASSLPDRGVSGNTIYF.

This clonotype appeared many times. The CDR3 nucleotides are TGTGCCAGCAGCCAAATGGCTCAGGGGAAGAATTCACCCCTCCACTTT. Its protein product is CASSQMAQGKNSPLHF. This chain joins TRBV3-1 and TRBJ1-6; D is perhaps TRBD1 (6 bases). The ends were cut back, 2 bases at V and 7 bases at J, with 15 bases in the middle. The length of the CDR3 is 16 residues. Germline lookup yields CDR1 LGHDT and CDR2 YNNKEL (reference sequence).

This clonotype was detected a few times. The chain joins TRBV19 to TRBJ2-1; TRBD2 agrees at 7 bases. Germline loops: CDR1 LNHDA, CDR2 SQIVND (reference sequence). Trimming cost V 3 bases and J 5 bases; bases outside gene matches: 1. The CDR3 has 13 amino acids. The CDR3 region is CASSMGGNNEQFF. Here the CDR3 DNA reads TGTGCCAGTAGTATGGGAGGGAACAATGAGCAGTTCTTC.